This TCR beta chain stems from a study of T-cell reconstitution after alpha-beta-depleted transplantation in children. General study points: Surviving thymic progenitors and recipient T cells were the source of high TCRbeta diversity at day 60 in some patients. From newly produced T cells came most of the T-cell counts and diversity one year after transplant. Reportedly, only several hundred clones from non-depleted graft cells drove alpha-beta T-cell counts at about two months.

This clonotype was seen ten or more times. Its target is unknown. Unique molecular identifiers were used to barcode this TCRbeta library. TCRdb redid the calling of the PCR reads with MiXCR, one entry per CDR3 protein. The table lists hundreds of thousands of distinct CDR3 sequences, roughly 8.2% of them singletons. Germline V gives CDR1 DFQATT, CDR2 SNEGSKA (reference sequence). The CDR3 is 14 residues long. V was cut by 0 bases and J by 6 bases, with 14 bases left in between. The material was PBMCs, mostly from graft donor cells, obtained 180 days after TCRalphabeta/CD19-depleted stem cell transplant. This clonotype originated in a male patient younger than 18 who had a stem cell transplant for acute lymphoblastic leukemia, so the T cells may come from the graft donor. The V call is TRBV20-1, the J call TRBJ1-1; D is possibly TRBD1 (6 bases). CDR3 nucleotide sequence: TGCAGTGCTAGAGACCTCAGGGAGGGGGCTGAAGCTTTCTTT. The encoded protein is CSARDLREGAEAFF.